This TCR beta chain derives from a study of blood T cell repertoires in COVID-19. Study summary: Acute-phase and convalescent COVID-19 samples originated in the United States, Italy and Spain. PBMCs, B-cell-depleted T cells, or T cells were the source of the cDNA or gDNA that made up the material.

The CDR3 is made up of 14 amino acids. V shed 0 bases and J 2 bases; nucleotides not matched to a gene: 1. Germline CDR1 SGDLS, CDR2 YYNGEE. Seattle's enrolled individuals joined amid active infection and were then monitored longitudinally. As handled by the study authors: By means of reference gene primer amplification, nucleated cell counts were estimated. TCRdb's table, derived via immunoSEQ multiplex PCR, lists solely in-frame clones and lacks some. Clone size and the V and J calls come from that table; the DNA yielded D and trimming. The sample lists roughly 480,000 clones; 89% were seen once. Concerning this clone itself: This sample includes further DNA sequences coding for the same CDR3.

Sequencing was carried out using peripheral blood. This rearrangement joins TRBV9 to TRBJ2-7; 8 bases match TRBD2. The origin of this receptor is a man aged 18 to 29 with COVID-19, enrolled during active disease. CDR3 protein: CASSVGGGTYEQYF. For the CDR3, the DNA is TGTGCCAGCAGCGTAGGCGGGGGGACCTACGAGCAGTACTTC.